This passage covers 26 T cell receptor beta chains from one sample sequenced in a study of CD8 T cells in ankylosing spondylitis. MiXCR, applied by TCRdb to the 5' RACE reads, yields one record per CDR3 protein. The data contain 250,000 or so distinct CDR3 sequences, approximately 20% of them singletons. Specimen: blood, either unsorted or a sorted T cell fraction (not recorded which). The receptors here all came from a male donor with ankylosing spondylitis or in good health (not recorded which).

This clonotype has more than one count but fewer than ten. The chain carries TRBV27 and TRBJ2-7; no firm D call. The CDR3 extends over 14 amino acids. CDR1 and CDR2 from the germline V gene are MNHEY and SMNVEV (reference sequence). Trimming shortened V by 3 bases and J by 2 bases, and 11 bases separated the two germline ends. CDR3 protein: CASSFNFRAYEQYF. The CDR3 region has the DNA TGTGCCAGCAGTTTTAACTTCCGAGCCTACGAGCAGTACTTC.

V is TRBV6-4 and J is TRBJ2-1, with 9 positions matching TRBD2. CDR3 length equals 15 residues. Germline CDR1 MRHNA, CDR2 SNTAGT. Losses at the gene ends were 8 bases for V and 2 bases for J; bases not matched to a gene: 7. In nucleotides, the CDR3 is TGTGCCAGCCGGAGGCGGGAGGGCCCCTACAATGAGCAGTTCTTC. It yields the protein CASRRREGPYNEQFF.

The chain has TRBV6-5 and TRBJ2-3, with a tentative D call TRBD2 (5 bases). The CDR3 runs 16 residues. The germline gives CDR1 MNHEY, CDR2 SVGAGI. Between the trimmed V and J ends, which lost 0 bases and 9 bases, there was a span of 19 bases. The CDR3 DNA is TGTGCCAGCAGTTACTCTACTAGGGCTGGTTACGGGACGCAGTATTTT. Its protein product is CASSYSTRAGYGTQYF.

The chain uses TRBV7-3 and TRBJ2-2, with D tentatively TRBD2 (6 bases). The CDR3 is made up of 16 amino acids. The germline CDR1 and CDR2 sequences are SGHTA and FQGTGA. Trimming pared 2 bases from V and 6 bases from J, leaving 16 bases between. The CDR3 spells CASSLLRLGRAGELFF. CDR3 DNA: TGTGCCAGCAGCTTATTGCGACTAGGGCGGGCCGGGGAGCTGTTTTTT.

This clonotype has a handful of counts. This chain uses TRBV6-1 with TRBJ1-5, with D hard to call. V was pared by 7 bases and J by 5 bases, with 15 bases between. This CDR3 spans 14 amino acids. Germline CDR1 reads MNHNS; CDR2 reads SASEGT. The CDR3 DNA reads as TGTGCCAGCAAGAGGGAGGCGGGCGATCAGCCCCAGCATTTT. Translated, it gives CASKREAGDQPQHF.

V and J are TRBV27 and TRBJ1-1, with 9 bases identical to TRBD1. V lost 6 bases to trimming and J lost 2 bases; unmatched junction nucleotides: 4. The V gene's germline CDR1 is MNHEY and CDR2 SMNVEV (reference sequence). This CDR3 is built from 14 residues. CDR3 sequence reads: CASRPGQGNTEAFF. CDR3 DNA: TGTGCCAGCAGACCGGGACAGGGAAACACTGAAGCTTTCTTT.

There are many counts of this clonotype. The V and J genes are TRBV10-2 and TRBJ2-5; D call uncertain. Germline CDR1 WSHSY, CDR2 SAAADI. Trimming took off 7 bases at V and 1 base at J, with 10 bases between the two ends. CDR3 length equals 13 residues. DNA for the CDR3: TGCGCCAGCACCGAGCAGATCCAAGAGACCCAGTACTTC. It yields the protein CASTEQIQETQYF.

The CDR3 DNA follows: TGTGCCAGCAGCTCACAGGGGAATCGATACACTGAAGCTTTCTTT. Protein: CASSSQGNRYTEAFF. V usage is TRBV11-2 and J usage is TRBJ1-1; 7 positions agree with TRBD1. V lost 4 bases, J lost 3 bases, and 8 bases stayed unmatched. Germline V lookup: CDR1 SGHAT, CDR2 FQNNGV. The length of the CDR3 is 15 residues.

This clonotype was seen more than once but under ten times. J is TRBJ2-7 and V is TRBV12-3 or TRBV12-4; D is ambiguous. This CDR3 has 13 amino acids. The V and J ends lost 3 bases and 3 bases respectively, with 9 bases between them. CDR3 sequence: CASSFVGRYEQYF. CDR3 nucleotides: TGTGCCAGCAGTTTTGTCGGCCGCTACGAGCAGTACTTC.

This clonotype occurred a few times. This CDR3 fails to terminate in the conserved phenylalanine or tryptophan, so it likely reflects a read error. No DNA is shown, since the ends of the CDR3 on it are uncertain; the CDR3 is the one TCRdb lists. V gene TRBV21-1 combines with J gene TRBJ2-7; no DNA check was done on the table's D call, TRBD1. TRBV21-1 is a pseudogene locus. The length of the CDR3 is 10 amino acids, counting both ends. The CDR3 spells CASSKVGNCL.

This clonotype was recorded a few times. This chain links TRBV5-6 with TRBJ2-7, with TRBD2 matching 8 bases. Germline V CDR1 and CDR2: SGHDT, YYEEEE. The CDR3 spans 16 residues. V dropped 4 bases and J dropped 3; count of bases not matched to a gene: 12. Here the CDR3 DNA reads TGTGCCAGCAGCCCGACAGAGGCGGGAGGTTACTACGAGCAGTACTTC. This codes for CASSPTEAGGYYEQYF. Full variable domain (missing parts from reference TRBV5-6 and TRBJ2-7): DAGVTQSPTHLIKTRGQQVTLRCSPKSGHDTVSWYQQALGQGPQFIFQYYEEEERQRGNFPDRFSGHQFPNYSSELNVNALLLGDSALYLCASSPTEAGGYYEQYFGPGTRLTVT.

The rearrangement links TRBV4-1 to TRBJ2-7, with TRBD1 matching over 9 bases. V lost 1 base and J lost 3; bases outside the gene matches: 7. The CDR3 totals 16 residues. The germline V gene encodes CDR1 MGHRA and CDR2 YSYEKL. The DNA for the CDR3 is TGCGCCAGCAGCCAAGCAGGGACAGGGAATGGCTACGAGCAGTACTTC. Protein product: CASSQAGTGNGYEQYF.

This clonotype was seen a handful of times. V gene TRBV29-1 combines with J gene TRBJ2-1, with D perhaps TRBD2 (5 bases). The CDR3 runs 15 residues. The ends were cut back, 3 bases at V and 8 bases at J, with 20 bases in the middle. Germline V CDR1 and CDR2: SQVTM, ANQGSEA. In DNA form, the CDR3 reads TGCAGCGTTGATGATCGGAGGATCACCGTCCATGAGCAGTTCTTC. Protein sequence: CSVDDRRITVHEQFF.

The rearrangement uses TRBV20-1 and TRBJ2-7, with a possible D match to TRBD1 (5 bases). CDR3 size: 15 residues. Germline-derived CDR1 and CDR2 are DFQATT and SNEGSKA (reference sequence). V lost 3 bases to trimming and J lost 3 bases, with 18 bases between them. CDR3 in DNA: TGCAGTGCTAGGCCCCAAGGGGCGGTCGTCTACGAGCAGTACTTC. Its protein product is CSARPQGAVVYEQYF.

The chain uses TRBV5-1 and TRBJ2-1; 9 positions match TRBD2. V shed 0 bases and J 5 bases; nucleotides not matched to a gene: 3. Germline CDR1 SGHRS, CDR2 YFSETQ. This CDR3 has 15 residues. The CDR3: CASSLGASGNNEQFF. CDR3 sequence (DNA): TGCGCCAGCAGCTTGGGTGCTAGCGGGAACAATGAGCAGTTCTTC. The whole variable domain, remainder taken from reference TRBV5-1 and TRBJ2-1, is KAGVTQTPRYLIKTRGQQVTLSCSPISGHRSVSWYQQTPGQGLQFLFEYFSETQRNKGNFPGRFSGRQFSNSRSEMNVSTLELGDSALYLCASSLGASGNNEQFFGPGTRLTVL.

This chain uses TRBV24-1 with TRBJ2-1; either TRBD1 or TRBD2 may supply D (7 bases each). Trimming removed 4 bases from V and 6 bases from J, with 21 bases in between. Germline V gives CDR1 KGHDR, CDR2 SFDVKD. This CDR3 spans 17 amino acids. As DNA, the CDR3 is TGTGCCACCAGTGACACCCCCCGGGGCAGGGGGGGCAATGAGCAGTTCTTC. Amino acid sequence: CATSDTPRGRGGNEQFF.

The rearrangement joins TRBV29-1 to TRBJ2-2, with 8 bases identical to TRBD2. The germline V gene encodes CDR1 SQVTM and CDR2 ANQGSEA. With V trimmed by 6 bases and J by 1 base, 7 bases remained unmatched. The CDR3 extends over 15 amino acids. CDR3 residues: CSVEGLAGNTGELFF. The CDR3 DNA sequence: TGCAGCGTCGAGGGTCTAGCGGGGAACACCGGGGAGCTGTTTTTT.

This clonotype came up many times. The chain recombines TRBV29-1 with TRBJ2-1; D might be TRBD2 (7 bases). The V gene's germline CDR1 is SQVTM and CDR2 ANQGSEA. Trimming stripped 6 bases from V and 5 bases from J, with 17 bases between. This CDR3 is built from 14 residues. The CDR3 region is CSVGGDLRNNEQFF. Written as DNA, the CDR3 is TGCAGCGTAGGGGGGGACCTGAGAAACAATGAGCAGTTCTTC.

This clonotype was recorded a few times. V and J are TRBV7-9 and TRBJ1-2; weak D call: TRBD1 (6 bases). This CDR3 has 14 residues. Germline CDR1 SEHNR, CDR2 FQNEAQ (reference sequence). V was trimmed by 0 bases and J by 6 bases, leaving 11 bases between them. In DNA form, the CDR3 reads TGTGCCAGCAGCTTAGCGGCGGCAGGGGATGGCTACACCTTC. Translating it yields CASSLAAAGDGYTF.

This sequence joins TRBV6-1 and TRBJ1-1; 7 nucleotides match TRBD1. Germline lookup yields CDR1 MNHNS and CDR2 SASEGT. The ends lost 6 bases at V and 5 bases at J; junction bases unmatched: 12. The CDR3 runs to 15 residues. CDR3 amino acids: CASSVPRGVVTEAFF. CDR3 DNA sequence: TGTGCCAGCAGCGTACCCAGGGGGGTAGTGACTGAAGCTTTCTTT.

This clonotype was counted a few times. V gene TRBV10-3 combines with J gene TRBJ1-5; TRBD1 matches at 7 bases. Germline V lookup: CDR1 ENHRY, CDR2 SYGVKD. V trimming: 7 bases; J trimming: 4 bases; junction bases outside the gene matches: 4. The CDR3 is 13 residues long. The CDR3 protein is CAITAGGNQPQHF. The CDR3 nucleotides are TGTGCCATCACGGCAGGGGGAAATCAGCCCCAGCATTTT.

This clonotype was observed many times. The chain joins TRBV12-3 or TRBV12-4 to TRBJ2-7; 12 bases are shared with TRBD1. V trimming: 5 bases; J trimming: 6 bases; junction bases outside the gene matches: 5. CDR3 size: 14 residues. The CDR3 DNA reads as TGTGCCAGCAGTCGGGACAGGGGGCTTTTCGAGCAGTACTTC. Encoded protein: CASSRDRGLFEQYF.

This clonotype was observed a handful of times. The rearrangement joins TRBV27 to TRBJ2-1, with D maybe TRBD1 (5 bases). Deletions cut 5 bases from V and 7 bases from J, with 15 bases between. Germline loops: CDR1 MNHEY, CDR2 SMNVEV (reference sequence). The CDR3 totals 14 residues. The CDR3 reads CASSRLTAPNEQFF. In DNA form, the CDR3 reads TGTGCCAGCAGTAGATTGACAGCCCCAAATGAGCAGTTCTTC.

This chain uses TRBV12-3 or TRBV12-4 with TRBJ2-1; 7 bases fit TRBD1. The CDR3 is made up of 14 amino acids. V lost 4 bases and J lost 8; bases outside the gene matches: 8. The CDR3 coding sequence is TGTGCCAGCAGTTCCCGGACAGGTAGCGATGAGCAGTTCTTC. Residues: CASSSRTGSDEQFF.

The sample holds a few counts of this clonotype. The chain combines TRBV27 with TRBJ2-3; D is ambiguous. CDR3 length equals 14 residues. Per germline, CDR1 MNHEY and CDR2 SMNVEV (reference sequence). V lost 3 bases to trimming and J lost 3 bases, with 10 bases between them. CDR3 region: CASSFGQLTDTQYF. For the CDR3, the DNA is TGTGCCAGCAGTTTCGGGCAATTGACAGATACGCAGTATTTT.

Only a few counts were recorded for this clonotype. The gene calls are TRBV2 and TRBJ2-7, with 10 bases fitting TRBD2. Germline loops: CDR1 SNHLY, CDR2 FYNNEI. V was clipped by 6 bases and J by 6 bases; unmatched bases: 11. This CDR3 region has 15 residues. CDR3 DNA sequence: TGTGCCAGCAGCTACAGTTTAGCGGGAGGAGGCGAGCAGTACTTC. It is translated as CASSYSLAGGGEQYF. The full variable domain, rest sourced from reference TRBV2 and TRBJ2-7, is EPEVTQTPSHQVTQMGQEVILRCVPISNHLYFYWYRQILGQKVEFLVSFYNNEISEKSEIFDDQFSVERPDGSNFTLKIRSTKLEDSAMYFCASSYSLAGGGEQYFGPGTRLTVT.